The 13 T cell receptor beta chains presented below share a single source sample, sequenced in a study of blood T cells in healthy people across ages. PCR was performed a second time for about 7 to 12 cycles using a sample-barcoded 5' primer and a J-beta primer mix. TCRdb reprocessed the 5' RACE reads with MiXCR, giving one entry per CDR3 protein. The sample carries about 560,000 distinct CDR3 sequences, approximately 26% recorded once. A further study also used this sample, focusing on T cells of mothers and their children.

Material for sequencing was blood. The receptors stem from a boy younger than 10 in good health.

This clonotype was picked up a small number of times. The chain combines TRBV27 with TRBJ2-7, with 7 bases fitting TRBD1. CDR1 and CDR2 from the germline V gene are MNHEY and SMNVEV (reference sequence). CDR3 length: 14 amino acids. V lost 5 bases, J lost 1 base, and 5 bases stayed unmatched. CDR3: CASSHRGLSYEQYF. CDR3 in DNA: TGTGCCAGCAGTCACAGGGGTCTTTCCTACGAGCAGTACTTC.

This clonotype was seen more than once but under ten times. The CDR3 DNA follows: TGCAGTGCTAGCACTAGCGGGCCCAACCAAGAGACCCAGTACTTC. It yields the protein CSASTSGPNQETQYF. V is TRBV20-1 and J is TRBJ2-5, with 9 bases aligning to TRBD2. CDR3 length: 15 amino acids. J was trimmed by 0 bases and V by 3 bases; bases with no gene match: 5. Germline-derived CDR1 and CDR2 are DFQATT and SNEGSKA (reference sequence).

In nucleotides, the CDR3 is TGTGCCAGCAGGAGGGGGGCCACCGGGGAGCTGTTTTTT. It encodes CASRRGATGELFF. The chain has TRBV6-4 and TRBJ2-2; D may match TRBD1 or TRBD2 (6 bases each). This CDR3 comprises 13 residues. Germline values: CDR1 MRHNA, CDR2 SNTAGT. Trimming stripped 6 bases from V and 4 bases from J, with 9 bases between.

V is TRBV6-5 and J is TRBJ1-1, with 10 bases fitting TRBD1. The ends lost 4 bases at V and 1 base at J; junction bases unmatched: 3. Germline V CDR1 and CDR2: MNHEY, SVGAGI. This CDR3 comprises 15 residues. In nucleotides, the CDR3 is TGTGCCAGCAGTTCGACAGGGGGCTCGAACACTGAAGCTTTCTTT. Protein product: CASSSTGGSNTEAFF.

This clonotype has a single count. The chain combines TRBV15 with TRBJ2-2, with 9 positions matching TRBD2. There are 16 residues in the CDR3. The germline V gene has CDR1 LNHNV and CDR2 YYDKDF (reference sequence). The trim removed 0 bases at V and 3 bases at J, leaving 2 bases unmatched. CDR3 nucleotides: TGTGCCACCAGCAGAGAGCGGGGGGGCTACACCGGGGAGCTGTTTTTT. Encoded protein: CATSRERGGYTGELFF.

This clonotype was detected only a few times. This sequence joins TRBV5-1 and TRBJ2-5; the match to TRBD2 covers 12 bases. The CDR3 length is 16 residues. The junction had 6 bases not matched to a gene; V was cut back by 1 base and J by 5 bases. Looked up from germline, CDR1 is SGHRS and CDR2 is YFSETQ. The CDR3 bases are TGCGCCAGCAGCTTGAGGCTAGCGGGGGGGCACGAGACCCAGTACTTC. It yields the protein CASSLRLAGGHETQYF.

The chain combines TRBV11-2 with TRBJ1-2; D is perhaps TRBD1 (6 bases). Germline V gives CDR1 SGHAT, CDR2 FQNNGV. Trimming took off 2 bases at V and 8 bases at J, with 15 bases between the two ends. This CDR3 is 14 amino acids long. The CDR3 DNA reads TGTGCCAGCAGCTTAAAGGACAGTTTTTGGGGCTACACCTTC. Protein product: CASSLKDSFWGYTF.

This clonotype occurred a few times. The rearrangement links TRBV7-6 to TRBJ2-1; the D gene could be TRBD1 or TRBD2 (5 bases each). V lost 4 bases and J 6 bases, leaving 16 bases between the germline ends. CDR3 length: 15 amino acids. Germline V gives CDR1 SGHVS, CDR2 FNYEAQ. In DNA, the CDR3 is TGTGCCAGCAGCTACCGCGAGGGGACCAGCAATGAGCAGTTCTTC. Its protein is CASSYREGTSNEQFF. Looking up the rest from reference TRBV7-6 and TRBJ2-1 gives the full variable domain: GAGVSQSPRYKVTKRGQDVALRCDPISGHVSLYWYRQALGQGPEFLTYFNYEAQQDKSGLPNDRFSAERPEGSISTLTIQRTEQRDSAMYRCASSYREGTSNEQFFGPGTRLTVL.

This clonotype was counted only a few times. The chain carries TRBV6-4 and TRBJ2-1; 8 bases agree with TRBD2. V lost 0 bases, J lost 2 bases, and 0 bases stayed unmatched. Germline V CDR1 and CDR2: MRHNA, SNTAGT. The CDR3 covers 15 residues. The CDR3 nucleotides are TGTGCCAGCAGTGACTCTAGCGGGGCCTACAATGAGCAGTTCTTC. This codes for CASSDSSGAYNEQFF.

This clonotype was recorded many times. The V call is TRBV29-1, the J call TRBJ2-7; D unclear. Between the trimmed V and J ends, which lost 4 bases and 0 bases, there was a span of 7 bases. CDR1 SQVTM and CDR2 ANQGSEA come from the germline V gene. The CDR3 runs to 12 residues. The CDR3 DNA reads TGCAGCGTTGTGCGGAGCTCCTACGAGCAGTACTTC. It yields the protein CSVVRSSYEQYF.

This clonotype was detected once. J is TRBJ2-4 and V is TRBV7-9; a weak D match, TRBD1 (5 bases). V was shortened by 5 bases and J by 0 bases, with 11 bases between the two germline ends. CDR1 is SEHNR, CDR2 FQNEAQ, per germline (reference sequence). This CDR3 contains 15 residues. CDR3 region: CASSQGELAKNIQYF. The CDR3 region has the DNA TGTGCCAGCAGCCAGGGCGAACTAGCCAAAAACATTCAGTACTTC.

This sequence joins TRBV7-9 and TRBJ2-1; maybe TRBD1 (7 bases). Germline V lookup: CDR1 SEHNR, CDR2 FQNEAQ (reference sequence). The CDR3 totals 14 residues. Trimming removed 5 bases from V and 8 bases from J, with 16 bases in between. This chain's CDR3 is CASSQVQGGDEQFF. DNA of the CDR3: TGTGCCAGCAGCCAGGTGCAGGGGGGCGATGAGCAGTTCTTC.

This chain links TRBV4-1 with TRBJ2-3, with unresolved D. V dropped 0 bases and J dropped 6 bases, with 10 bases sitting between them. The CDR3 totals 14 residues. CDR1 MGHRA and CDR2 YSYEKL come from the germline V gene. In nucleotides, the CDR3 is TGCGCCAGCAGCCAAGATCTCACATCGGATACGCAGTATTTT. Encoded protein: CASSQDLTSDTQYF.